This record looks at one T cell receptor (beta chain) sequence and its context. The sample originates from a study of blood T cell repertoires in COVID-19. Study at large: Acute and convalescent COVID-19 samples came from the United States, Italy and Spain. Sample material is recorded as cDNA or gDNA derived from T cells, B-cell-depleted T cells, or PBMCs.

Original handling: Reference gene primer amplification gave nucleated cell count estimates. Sequencing was performed with immunoSEQ multiplex PCR; in TCRdb, only in-frame clones are kept and a portion is missing. V, J and clone size derive from that table, while D and trimming were established from the DNA sequence. Counted here are 81,000 or so clones, more than 70% occurring once; the ten biggest clones make up under 8.5%. Per germline, CDR1 ENHRY and CDR2 SYGVKD. The CDR3 runs to 14 residues. The V and J ends lost 6 bases and 4 bases, in that order; junction bases with no gene match: 5. This chain joins TRBV10-3 and TRBJ2-2; 7 bases line up with TRBD1. The sequence was collected from a man aged 45-60 years with active COVID-19. The source material was peripheral blood. The CDR3 DNA follows: TGTGCCATCAGCCCAGCAGGGGGCACCGGGGAGCTGTTTTTT. It yields the protein CAISPAGGTGELFF.